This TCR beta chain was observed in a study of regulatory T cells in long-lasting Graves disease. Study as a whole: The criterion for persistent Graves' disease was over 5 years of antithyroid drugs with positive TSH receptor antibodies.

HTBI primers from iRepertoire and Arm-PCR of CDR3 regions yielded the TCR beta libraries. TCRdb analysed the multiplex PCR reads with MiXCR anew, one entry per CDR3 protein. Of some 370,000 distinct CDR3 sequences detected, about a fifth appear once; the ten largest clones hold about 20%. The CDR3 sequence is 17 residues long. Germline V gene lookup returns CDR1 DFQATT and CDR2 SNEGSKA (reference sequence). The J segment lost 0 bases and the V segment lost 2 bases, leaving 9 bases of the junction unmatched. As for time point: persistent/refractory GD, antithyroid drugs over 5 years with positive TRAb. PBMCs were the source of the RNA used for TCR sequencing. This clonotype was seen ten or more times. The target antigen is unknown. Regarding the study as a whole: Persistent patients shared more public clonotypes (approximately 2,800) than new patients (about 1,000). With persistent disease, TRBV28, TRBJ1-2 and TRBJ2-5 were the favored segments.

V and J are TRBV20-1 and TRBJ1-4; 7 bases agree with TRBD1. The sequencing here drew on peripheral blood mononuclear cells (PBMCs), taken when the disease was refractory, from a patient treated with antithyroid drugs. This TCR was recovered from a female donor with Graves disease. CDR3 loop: CSARWVQGGATNEKLFF. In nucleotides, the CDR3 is TGCAGTGCTAGATGGGTGCAGGGGGGTGCAACTAATGAAAAACTGTTTTTT.